This T cell receptor beta chain was captured by sequencing in a study of Ad26.COV2.S vaccination and SARS-CoV-2 variants. Study conclusions and caveats: Total T cell responses were possibly underestimated by TCR breadth and depth analyses. Placebo recipients trailed vaccine recipients in spike-specific TCR breadth.

The V gene's germline CDR1 is SGHTA and CDR2 FQGNSA. The CDR3 has 15 amino acids. The V segment lost 5 bases and the J segment 4 bases; nucleotides outside the gene matches: 10. As to treatment: roughly 18 received Ad26.COV2.S at low or high dose, single or two shots; roughly five received placebo; per-sample allocation not given. Sample collection was performed on day 63 after the first vaccine or placebo injection. Regarding this clone: Antigen unknown.

Measured with immunoSEQ multiplex PCR; TCRdb has only the in-frame clones, and not every one. Here the sample spans 440,000 or so clones, about 90% being singletons. The chain employs TRBV7-2 and TRBJ1-2, with 7 bases fitting TRBD1. This clonotype was obtained from a person between 18 and 65 years old who received the Ad26.COV2.S COVID-19 vaccine or a placebo. Sequenced here: peripheral blood, sampled in a trial of Ad26.COV2.S vaccine versus placebo. CDR3 DNA sequence: TGTGCCAGCAGCGCTCAGGGGACAGCCGTCTATGGCTACACCTTC. Protein sequence: CASSAQGTAVYGYTF.